This T cell receptor beta chain was retrieved from a study of Ad26.COV2.S vaccination and SARS-CoV-2 variants. Overall study context: Ad26.COV2.S, an intramuscular injection, was given once or twice 56 days apart.

On this clone itself: Its specificity is unknown.

Germline V gene sequence: CDR1 MGHRA, CDR2 YSYEKL. The CDR3 extends over 15 amino acids. V lost 4 bases to trimming and J lost 7 bases, with 18 bases between them. Assay: immunoSEQ multiplex PCR; the TCRdb copy retains only in-frame clones and omits some. The table has approximately 400,000 clones, around 82% seen once. Notes on the study in general: The study found similar non-spike TCR breadth in vaccine and placebo recipients. Greater spike-specific TCR breadth was seen in vaccine recipients than in placebo recipients.

This sample's treatment: about 20 received Ad26.COV2.S at low or high dose, single or two shots; 5 received placebo; per-sample allocation not given. Vaccine and placebo recipients were sampled on day 63 after the first injection. Sequencing was performed on peripheral blood, taken in a trial of Ad26.COV2.S vaccine versus placebo. The origin of this receptor is a person between 18 and 60 years old who received the Ad26.COV2.S COVID-19 vaccine or a placebo. V gene TRBV4-1 combines with J gene TRBJ2-3, with D uncertain. CDR3 DNA sequence: TGCGCCAGCAGCCGCCCAGACCGATCCGGGCATACGCAGTATTTT. This gives the protein CASSRPDRSGHTQYF.